This T cell receptor (beta chain) originates from a study of PD-1 blockade in classical Hodgkin lymphoma. Study-wide findings and caveats: Sources of repertoire differences remain undefined, possibly disease activity or prior therapy. Healthy donors were reported to have higher baseline TCR diversity than newly diagnosed patients.

The sample's time point: newly diagnosed, previously untreated cHL patient sample. PBMCs from patients with newly diagnosed, untreated classical Hodgkin lymphoma served as a comparison group for the relapsed/refractory trial patients. As to this clone: As yet, its antigen is unknown.

Profiled with immunoSEQ multiplex PCR; TCRdb holds only in-frame clones, not every one. Of about 17,000 clones listed, 80% to 95% are singletons. The germline V gene has CDR1 MGHDK and CDR2 SYGVNS. Trimming removed 7 bases at V and 1 base at J, with 6 bases between. The length of the CDR3 is 12 residues. This TCR was recovered from a human donor with classical Hodgkin lymphoma. The V gene is TRBV25-1, the J gene TRBJ2-3; D remains ambiguous. Source material: peripheral blood mononuclear cells (PBMCs). CDR3 nucleotide sequence: TGTGCCAGCACCGACCGCACAGATACGCAGTATTTT. Translating gives CASTDRTDTQYF.